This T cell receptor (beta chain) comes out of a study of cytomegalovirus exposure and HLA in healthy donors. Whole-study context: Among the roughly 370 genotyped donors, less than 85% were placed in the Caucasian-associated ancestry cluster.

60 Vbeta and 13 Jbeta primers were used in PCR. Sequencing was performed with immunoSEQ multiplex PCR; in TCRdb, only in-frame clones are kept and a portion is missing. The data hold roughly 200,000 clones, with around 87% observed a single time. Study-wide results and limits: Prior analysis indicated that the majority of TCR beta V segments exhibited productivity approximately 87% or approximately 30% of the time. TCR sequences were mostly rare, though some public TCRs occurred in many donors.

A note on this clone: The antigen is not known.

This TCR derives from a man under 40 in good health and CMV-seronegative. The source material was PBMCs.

The CDR3: CASSLAPRDSLFYEAFF. CDR3 DNA sequence: TGTGCCAGCAGCTTAGCGCCAAGGGACTCCCTGTTTTATGAAGCTTTCTTT. The rearrangement uses TRBV11-1 and TRBJ1-1; D is perhaps TRBD1 (5 bases). The germline CDR1 and CDR2 sequences are SGHAT and FQDESV (reference sequence). This CDR3 spans 17 amino acids. The V end was cut by 0 bases, the J end by 7 bases, with 21 bases between.